Below, 25 T cell receptor beta chains from the same sample are listed, as sequenced in a study of T-cell reconstitution after alpha-beta-depleted transplantation in children. Preparing the TCRbeta library involved the use of unique molecular identifiers. MiXCR was run by TCRdb on the PCR reads, yielding one entry per CDR3 protein. The sample lists hundreds of thousands of distinct CDR3 sequences; approximately 16% were seen once. The specimen was PBMCs from the stem cell graft donor, collected from the stem cell graft. These receptors all come from a human donor who donated a stem cell graft to a child with acute myeloid leukemia.

This clonotype was seen only a few times. The chain combines TRBV7-9 with TRBJ1-1, with D maybe TRBD1 (5 bases). V lost 5 bases and J lost 1, with 14 bases in between. The CDR3 spans 15 residues. Germline CDR1 and CDR2: SEHNR and FQNEAQ (reference sequence). The CDR3 coding sequence is TGTGCCAGCAGCCTCATCAGGGCAGGGAACACTGAAGCTTTCTTT. Amino acids: CASSLIRAGNTEAFF.

The chain is built from TRBV7-2 and TRBJ1-1; D uncertain. CDR3 length: 16 residues. CDR1 and CDR2 from the germline V gene are SGHTA and FQGNSA. With 2 bases removed from V and 1 base from J, the gap between germline ends came to 14 bases. This chain's CDR3 is CASSLNALGRNTEAFF. CDR3 coding DNA: TGTGCCAGCAGCTTAAACGCTTTAGGCCGGAACACTGAAGCTTTCTTT.

This clonotype has more than one count but fewer than ten. CDR3: CSARSRGSYNEQFF. In DNA, the CDR3 is TGCAGTGCCCGAAGCAGGGGGTCCTACAATGAGCAGTTCTTC. J is TRBJ2-1 and V is TRBV20-1, with 7 bases fitting TRBD1. Germline V gives CDR1 DFQATT, CDR2 SNEGSKA (reference sequence). The J segment lost 1 base and the V segment lost 6 bases, leaving 6 bases of the junction unmatched. CDR3 size: 14 residues.

The rearrangement uses TRBV7-6 and TRBJ1-1; 8 nucleotides align to TRBD1. This CDR3 spans 14 amino acids. In germline, CDR1 is SGHVS, CDR2 FNYEAQ. Trimming cost V 5 bases and J 6 bases; bases outside gene matches: 8. Here the CDR3 reads CASSARTGKAEAFF. The CDR3 DNA reads as TGTGCCAGCAGCGCGCGGACAGGGAAGGCTGAAGCTTTCTTT. The entire variable domain, with the rest obtained from reference TRBV7-6 and TRBJ1-1, is as follows: GAGVSQSPRYKVTKRGQDVALRCDPISGHVSLYWYRQALGQGPEFLTYFNYEAQQDKSGLPNDRFSAERPEGSISTLTIQRTEQRDSAMYRCASSARTGKAEAFFGQGTRLTVV.

This clonotype has ten or more counts. The chain has TRBV20-1 and TRBJ2-1; D tentatively fits TRBD1 or TRBD2 (5 bases each). The V gene lost 4 bases and the J gene lost 9 bases, with 16 bases spanning the gap. Germline-derived CDR1 and CDR2 are DFQATT and SNEGSKA (reference sequence). The CDR3 is made up of 13 amino acids. The CDR3 DNA sequence: TGCAGTGCTATTATCGGGGCACGGGGTGAGCAGTTCTTC. As protein: CSAIIGARGEQFF.

The table lists this clonotype with many counts. This chain uses TRBV20-1 with TRBJ1-2; D call uncertain. The V and J ends lost 0 bases and 2 bases respectively, with 10 bases between them. The CDR3 sequence is 14 residues long. The germline gives CDR1 DFQATT, CDR2 SNEGSKA (reference sequence). This CDR3 is CSARDPDGNYGYTF. CDR3 bases: TGCAGTGCTAGAGATCCCGACGGCAACTATGGCTACACCTTC.

This clonotype has only a few counts. CDR3 nucleotide sequence: TGTGCCAGCAGTGCAATGACTAGCGGGGACACAGATACGCAGTATTTT. Protein sequence: CASSAMTSGDTDTQYF. This rearrangement joins TRBV12-3 or TRBV12-4 to TRBJ2-3, with 11 bases that match TRBD2. V was clipped by 5 bases and J by 2 bases; unmatched bases: 6. The CDR3 has 16 amino acids.

The chain carries TRBV12-3 or TRBV12-4 and TRBJ2-7; tentatively, D is TRBD1 (6 bases). Trimming stripped 5 bases from V and 1 base from J, with 18 bases between. The CDR3 covers 16 residues. The CDR3 loop is CASSKDPRDMSYEQYF. CDR3 bases: TGTGCCAGCAGTAAAGACCCCCGGGACATGTCCTACGAGCAGTACTTC.

The chain joins TRBV9 to TRBJ2-3; the match to TRBD2 covers 10 bases. CDR1 and CDR2 (germline): SGDLS, YYNGEE. Unmatched junction bases numbered 12, after V lost 3 bases and J lost 2 bases. This CDR3 has 18 residues. This chain's CDR3 is CASSASGGGLWDTDTQYF. CDR3 nucleotide sequence: TGTGCCAGCAGCGCGAGCGGGGGGGGCCTCTGGGACACAGATACGCAGTATTTT.

This clonotype was observed a few times. The chain uses TRBV7-9 and TRBJ1-2; no reliable D call. CDR1 and CDR2 from the germline V gene are SEHNR and FQNEAQ (reference sequence). CDR3 size: 9 residues. The germline V and J ends were trimmed by 11 bases and 6 bases, with 7 bases remaining between them. As DNA, the CDR3 is TGTGCCTCCGCGGATGGCTACACCTTC. Amino acid sequence: CASADGYTF.

The chain employs TRBV12-3 or TRBV12-4 and TRBJ2-1; maybe TRBD2 (6 bases). The V end was cut by 3 bases, the J end by 5 bases, with 14 bases between. The CDR3 loop spans 15 amino acids. Here the CDR3 reads CASSLRGTGNNEQFF. CDR3 nucleotides: TGTGCCAGCAGTTTGCGGGGCACCGGGAACAATGAGCAGTTCTTC.

This clonotype has a handful of counts. The J gene is TRBJ1-2, the V gene TRBV10-2; 10 bases are a match to TRBD1. The germline CDR1 and CDR2 sequences are WSHSY and SAAADI. CDR3 size: 17 residues. Losses at the gene ends were 8 bases for V and 7 bases for J; bases not matched to a gene: 19. CDR3 region: CASRPSRDRGWGLGYTF. For the CDR3, the DNA is TGCGCCAGCCGCCCATCTCGGGACAGGGGTTGGGGGCTTGGCTACACCTTC.

This chain joins TRBV5-1 and TRBJ1-6; D is undetermined. V lost 4 bases to trimming and J lost 9 bases, with 14 bases between them. The CDR3 extends over 14 amino acids. Germline V gene data show CDR1 as SGHRS and CDR2 as YFSETQ. In DNA, the CDR3 is TGCGCCAGCAGCCTGCCGGGAGACGGTTCACCCCTCCACTTT. Its translation is CASSLPGDGSPLHF.

This clonotype has a count of ten or more. The rearrangement uses TRBV20-1 and TRBJ1-6; D perhaps matches TRBD1 (6 bases). The CDR3 covers 15 residues. Trimming pared 3 bases from V and 6 bases from J, leaving 15 bases between. Germline V lookup: CDR1 DFQATT, CDR2 SNEGSKA (reference sequence). The chain's CDR3 is CSASEGQTSNSPLHF. In DNA form, the CDR3 reads TGCAGTGCTAGTGAAGGACAGACTTCTAATTCACCCCTCCACTTT.

The rearrangement uses TRBV7-9 and TRBJ2-1, with TRBD1 as a possible D gene (6 bases). The V gene lost 5 bases and the J gene lost 1 base, with 12 bases spanning the gap. The CDR3 spans 15 residues. Germline CDR1 and CDR2: SEHNR and FQNEAQ (reference sequence). CDR3 residues: CASSNTGMSYNEQFF. The CDR3 DNA reads TGTGCCAGCAGCAATACAGGGATGTCCTACAATGAGCAGTTCTTC.

This clonotype occurred a few times. CDR3 region: CASSDLAGGNYEQYF. CDR3 sequence (DNA): TGTGCCAGCAGTGATTTGGCAGGGGGTAACTACGAGCAGTACTTC. This chain connects TRBV25-1 to TRBJ2-7; 7 bases are a match to TRBD1. The CDR3 totals 15 residues. The J segment lost 3 bases and the V segment lost 3 bases, leaving 8 bases of the junction unmatched. Germline CDR1 reads MGHDK; CDR2 reads SYGVNS.

The chain couples TRBV6-4 to TRBJ1-1, with no clear D. V lost 4 bases, J lost 5 bases, and 11 bases lay in between. The CDR3 consists of 13 residues. Germline-derived CDR1 and CDR2 are MRHNA and SNTAGT. CDR3 region: CASSAEGATEAFF. The CDR3 DNA reads as TGTGCCAGCAGTGCGGAAGGAGCTACTGAAGCTTTCTTT.

The sample holds many counts of this clonotype. The chain carries TRBV20-1 and TRBJ2-5, with D perhaps matching TRBD1 or TRBD2 (5 bases each). The germline V gene has CDR1 DFQATT and CDR2 SNEGSKA (reference sequence). The CDR3 runs 14 residues. The germline V and J ends were trimmed by 3 bases and 0 bases, with 11 bases remaining between them. CDR3 amino acids: CSARRGGYQETQYF. CDR3 DNA sequence: TGCAGTGCTAGGAGGGGCGGGTACCAAGAGACCCAGTACTTC.

Concerning this clonotype: One end of the junction is discordant with germline, which a read error may explain. The rearrangement joins TRBV3-1 to TRBJ2-4; 12 nucleotides agree with TRBD2. Germline CDR1 LGHDT, CDR2 YNNKEL (reference sequence). CDR3 length: 19 residues. CDR3 nucleotide sequence: TGTGCCTGCAGTCCCCGGACTAGCGGGGTGTTGATAGCCAAAAACATTCAGTACTTC. Translation: CACSPRTSGVLIAKNIQYF.

In this sample, this clonotype turned up a few times. The chain recombines TRBV7-2 with TRBJ2-6; tentatively, D is TRBD2 (5 bases). Trimming cost V 2 bases and J 1 base, with 9 bases left between them. CDR1 and CDR2 from the germline V gene are SGHTA and FQGNSA. The CDR3 contains 16 residues. The DNA for the CDR3 is TGTGCCAGCAGCTTATTTTCGGGATCTGGGGCCAACGTCCTGACTTTC. This translates into CASSLFSGSGANVLTF. Full variable domain (remainder filled in from reference TRBV7-2 and TRBJ2-6): GAGVSQSPSNKVTEKGKDVELRCDPISGHTALYWYRQSLGQGLEFLIYFQGNSAPDKSGLPSDRFSAERTGGSVSTLTIQRTQQEDSAVYLCASSLFSGSGANVLTFGAGSRLTVL.

Many counts were recorded for this clonotype. V gene TRBV20-1 combines with J gene TRBJ2-7, with 12 bases lining up with TRBD2. The CDR3 contains 15 residues. The trim removed 5 bases at V and 5 bases at J, leaving 10 bases unmatched. Germline CDR1 is DFQATT and CDR2 is SNEGSKA (reference sequence). This CDR3 reads CSASGASGGVNEQYV. Here the CDR3 DNA reads TGCAGTGCTTCAGGGGCTAGCGGGGGGGTAAACGAGCAGTACGTC.

This clonotype occurred many times. This chain links TRBV29-1 with TRBJ2-1; D is possibly TRBD2 (6 bases). The V gene's germline CDR1 is SQVTM and CDR2 ANQGSEA. The V and J ends lost 7 bases and 2 bases respectively, with 15 bases between them. The CDR3 spans 14 residues. Here the CDR3 reads CSATVGGPYNEQFF. For the CDR3, the DNA is TGCAGCGCCACTGTGGGGGGTCCCTACAATGAGCAGTTCTTC.

This clonotype appeared many times. The rearrangement links TRBV7-2 to TRBJ1-5, with D possibly being TRBD1 (5 bases). This CDR3 has 14 amino acids. V lost 5 bases, J lost 7 bases, and 15 bases lay in between. Germline lookup yields CDR1 SGHTA and CDR2 FQGNSA. CDR3 sequence: CASSVDSREQPQHF. The CDR3 DNA reads TGTGCCAGCAGCGTAGACTCCAGGGAACAGCCCCAGCATTTT.

This clonotype has just a few counts. The V call is TRBV29-1, the J call TRBJ2-5; no clear D gene. The ends were cut back, 6 bases at V and 3 bases at J, with 11 bases in the middle. This CDR3 is 12 amino acids long. Looked up from germline, CDR1 is SQVTM and CDR2 is ANQGSEA. CDR3 nucleotide sequence: TGCAGCGTCCCTACTTCGGAAGAGACCCAGTACTTC. Amino acid sequence: CSVPTSEETQYF.

This clonotype was found many times. One junction end disagrees with the germline gene, perhaps due to a read error. J is TRBJ2-5 and V is TRBV6-1, with 7 nucleotides matching TRBD1. Germline CDR1 reads MNHNS; CDR2 reads SASEGT. The CDR3 contains 13 residues. CDR3 in amino acids: CASTNSPQGPAWF. CDR3 bases: TGTGCCAGCACCAACTCCCCACAGGGGCCCGCGTGGTTC.